Many counts were recorded for the clone carrying this TCR beta chain. Per germline, CDR1 ENHRY and CDR2 SYGVKD. Between the trimmed V and J ends, which lost 11 bases and 6 bases, there was a span of 17 bases. This CDR3 contains 12 residues. The sample is drawn from a study of spatial heterogeneity in lung cancer. In TCRdb, the 5' RACE reads were re-called with MiXCR into one record per CDR3 protein. The data show 25,000 to 35,000 distinct CDR3 sequences, 5.4% seen once. Time point here: blood at routine non-recurrence follow-up after resection. This material consisted of PBMCs, taken at follow-up. V usage is TRBV10-3 and J usage is TRBJ2-7; tentatively, D is TRBD1 or TRBD2 (5 bases each). The receptor was derived from a female donor with early-stage non-small cell lung cancer. The CDR3 DNA follows: TGTGCCGCCGCCGGGACCGCGAGCGAGCAGTACTTC. It is translated as CAAAGTASEQYF.